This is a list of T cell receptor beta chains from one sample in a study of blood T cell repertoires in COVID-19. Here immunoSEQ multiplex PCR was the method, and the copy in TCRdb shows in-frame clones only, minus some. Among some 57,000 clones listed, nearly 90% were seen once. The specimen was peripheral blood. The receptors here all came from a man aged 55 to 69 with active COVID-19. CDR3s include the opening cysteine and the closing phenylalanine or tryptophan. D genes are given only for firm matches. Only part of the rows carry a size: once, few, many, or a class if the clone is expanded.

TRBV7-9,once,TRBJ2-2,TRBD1,TGTGCCAGCAGCTACCCCACTTGGGACAGGGGTGACACCGGGGAGCTGTTTTTT,CASSYPTWDRGDTGELFF
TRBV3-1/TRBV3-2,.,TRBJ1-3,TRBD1,TGTGCCAGCAGCCAATTACAGGGGGGAAACACCATATATTTT,CASSQLQGGNTIYF
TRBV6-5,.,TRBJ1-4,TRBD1,TGTGCCAGCAGTTCCCTCGGGACAGGGGGTGAAAAACTGTTTTTT,CASSSLGTGGEKLFF
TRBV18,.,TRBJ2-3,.,TGTGCCAGCTCCGAACGAGTATCCGGCACAGATACGCAGTATTTT,CASSERVSGTDTQYF
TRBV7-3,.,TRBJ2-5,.,TGTGCCAGCAGCCTTCAAGAGACCCAGTACTTC,CASSLQETQYF
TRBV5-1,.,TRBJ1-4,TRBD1,TGCGCCAGCAGCATGGAGGACAGGGCCGGTGAAAAACTGTTTTTT,CASSMEDRAGEKLFF
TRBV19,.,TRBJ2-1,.,TGTGCCAGTAGTGTACATACAGGGAGCAATGAGCAGTTCTTC,CASSVHTGSNEQFF
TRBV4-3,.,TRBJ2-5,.,TGCGCCAGCAGCCAAGTGGGAGGAGAGACCCAGTACTTC,CASSQVGGETQYF
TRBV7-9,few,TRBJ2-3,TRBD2,TGTGCCAGCGGGACTAGCGGGAGGAGTTCTAGCACAGATACGCAGTATTTT,CASGTSGRSSSTDTQYF
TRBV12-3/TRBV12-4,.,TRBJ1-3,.,TGTGCGGGGGCCGGAAACACCATATATTTT,CAGAGNTIYF
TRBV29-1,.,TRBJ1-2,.,TGCAGCGTTGAGGGCAGGGAGGGCACCTTC,CSVEGREGTF
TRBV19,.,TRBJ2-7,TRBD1,TGTGCCAGTAGTATGGTGGACAGGGCCTCCTACGAGCAGTACTTC,CASSMVDRASYEQYF
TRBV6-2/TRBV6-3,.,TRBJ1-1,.,TGTGCCAGCAGCCGCGCTCCGGCGAGTACTACCGGAGGGAACACTGAAGCTTTCTTT,CASSRAPASTTGGNTEAFF
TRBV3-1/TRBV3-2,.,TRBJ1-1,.,TGTGCCAGCAGCCAACTGGCAGGGTTGGGAACTGAAGCTTTCTTT,CASSQLAGLGTEAFF
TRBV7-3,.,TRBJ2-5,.,TGTGCCAGCAGCTTATTGGGCGGACAGTTCCAAGAGACCCAGTACTTC,CASSLLGGQFQETQYF
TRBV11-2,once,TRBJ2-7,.,TGTGCCAGCAGCCGCAGGGTCGACGAGCAGTACTTC,CASSRRVDEQYF
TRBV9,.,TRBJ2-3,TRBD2,TGTGCCAGCAGCGTAGGAGCGGGGGGGCCTATCATAGATACGCAGTATTTT,CASSVGAGGPIIDTQYF
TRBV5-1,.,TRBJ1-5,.,TGCGCCAGCAGCCCAACAGGGACCTCGAATCAGCCCCAGCATTTT,CASSPTGTSNQPQHF
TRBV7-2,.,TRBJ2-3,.,TGTGCCAGCAGCTTAAGAGGGTTGGGTTGGGGCACAGATACGCAGTATTTT,CASSLRGLGWGTDTQYF
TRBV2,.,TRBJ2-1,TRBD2,TGTGCCAGCAGTGAAAGTGATAGCGGGGTGAACAATGAGCAGTTCTTC,CASSESDSGVNNEQFF
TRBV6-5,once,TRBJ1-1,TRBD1,TGTGCCAGCAGTTCTACAGGGGGCACTTTATCTGAAGCTTTCTTT,CASSSTGGTLSEAFF
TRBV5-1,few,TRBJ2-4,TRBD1,TGCGCCAGCAGCTTGGAGCCCAGGGGGACCAAAAACATTCAGTACTTC,CASSLEPRGTKNIQYF
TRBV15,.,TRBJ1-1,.,TGTGCCACCAGCAGAGATCTAACTGAAGCTTTCTTT,CATSRDLTEAFF
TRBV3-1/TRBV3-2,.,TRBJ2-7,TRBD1,TGTGCCAGCAGCCAAGCCCGGGACAGGTATTACGAGCAGTACTTC,CASSQARDRYYEQYF
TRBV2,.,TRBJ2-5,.,TGTGCCAGCGAGATTAATCAAGAGACCCAGTACTTC,CASEINQETQYF
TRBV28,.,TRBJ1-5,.,TGTGCCAGCAGTCGGGGACTGGGTCAGCCCCAGCATTTT,CASSRGLGQPQHF
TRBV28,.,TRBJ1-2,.,TGTGCCAGCAGTCGGAGGGAGGGCTACACCTTC,CASSRREGYTF
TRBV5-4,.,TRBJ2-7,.,TGTGCCAGCAGCCCCCGTTTGCCAGTCCCAACAGGTTACGAGCAGTACTTC,CASSPRLPVPTGYEQYF
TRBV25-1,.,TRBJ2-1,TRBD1,TGTGCCAGCAGAGATAGTAGGACAGGGGGCCACAATGAGCAGTTCTTC,CASRDSRTGGHNEQFF
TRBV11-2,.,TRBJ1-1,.,TGTGCCAGCTCGCAGGGTTCGGGCACTGAAGCTTTCTTT,CASSQGSGTEAFF
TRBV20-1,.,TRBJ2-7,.,TGCAGTGCTATAAATGGACAGTTGCAGTACTTC,CSAINGQLQYF
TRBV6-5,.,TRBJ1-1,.,TGTGCCAGCAGCCGGGGGAACACTGAAGCTTTCTTT,CASSRGNTEAFF
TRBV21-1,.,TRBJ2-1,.,TGTGCCAGCAGCAAAGCGCGGGACAGGGGACTAGCGGGAGTACGCTTTAGACACAATGAGCAGTTCTTC,CASSKARDRGLAGVRFRHNEQFF
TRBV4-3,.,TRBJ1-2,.,TGCGCCAGCAGCCAAGATCCGGGGGTGAAGAGCTACACCTTC,CASSQDPGVKSYTF
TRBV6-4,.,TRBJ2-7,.,TGTGCCAGCAGTGACTCGTTTGGAGGGGTTAGCTACGAGCAGTACTTC,CASSDSFGGVSYEQYF
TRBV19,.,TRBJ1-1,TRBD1,TGTGCCAGTAGTATGACTCCAGGGGGAAGCGCTGAAGCTTTCTTT,CASSMTPGGSAEAFF
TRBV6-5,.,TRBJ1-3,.,TGTGCCAGCTCGGCAGGCCCCGTCTCTGGAAACACCATATATTTT,CASSAGPVSGNTIYF
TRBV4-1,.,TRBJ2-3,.,TGCGCCACCAAGTGGGCCGAGGACTCCCCCCCGGATACGCAGTATTTT,CATKWAEDSPPDTQYF
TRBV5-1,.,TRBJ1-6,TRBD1,TGCGCCAGCAGCCGGACAGGGAGGAATTCACCCCTCCACTTT,CASSRTGRNSPLHF
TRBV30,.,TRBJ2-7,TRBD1,TGTGCCTGGAGTCTAGGGGGCAGCGGCGAGCAGTACTTC,CAWSLGGSGEQYF